Detailed here is one T cell receptor beta chain. The antigen is unknown. The germline V and J ends were trimmed by 4 bases and 6 bases, with 22 bases remaining between them. The CDR3 consists of 17 residues. Germline V CDR1 and CDR2: SGHDN, FVKESK. This sample is drawn from a study of T cell responses to AZD1222 COVID-19 vaccine. This table comes from immunoSEQ multiplex PCR, and its TCRdb copy is limited to in-frame clones, with some not included. The profile shows some 130,000 clones, roughly 86% of them singletons. Broader study findings: White British people made up most donors, females outnumbered males, and clonal diversity was possibly underestimated. AZD1222 recipients seropositive at baseline numbered only 5 to 7. CD4 TCRs associated with vaccination spanned spike, dominating at 160-218 and 743-854. Per reports, nearly half of all spike-specific TCRs target regions that are unmutated in variants.

The chain recombines TRBV14 with TRBJ2-1; D is possibly TRBD2 (6 bases). Sequenced here: peripheral blood, sampled 28 days after the second AZD1222 dose. The sequence was obtained from an adult who received the AZD1222 COVID-19 vaccine. The CDR3 spells CASSPWAGRGRPNEQFF. The CDR3 DNA follows: TGTGCCAGCAGCCCTTGGGCGGGACGGGGTCGTCCCAATGAGCAGTTCTTC.